The present TCR beta chain was sequenced within a study of shared clonotypes between healthy human individuals. Replicate PCRs run on sorted subsets employed 200 ng DNA, 25,000 to 35,000 T cell genomes. Study processing details: Junction-only sequences without quality scores were provided by ImmunoSEQ, so filtering was different. The table came from immunoSEQ multiplex PCR; TCRdb's copy has only in-frame clones and leaves some out. The V and J calls and the clone size are those of that table, but D and trimming were determined from the DNA. In the table there are approximately 2,000,000 clones, 90% to 95% of which are singletons. A single count supports this clone. The naive CD8 fraction comprised CD45RO-negative cells positively selected for CCR7 and excluded terminally differentiated effector memory CD45RA+ cells. The sequenced sample consisted of naive CD8+ T cells from PBMCs. This TCR derives from a man aged 18 to 29 in good health. Some clones in this sample may be carry-over from other donors' samples.

The CDR3 region has the DNA TGTGCCAGCACCCCCGCCTACGAGCAGTACTTC. It encodes CASTPAYEQYF. The V call is TRBV5-8, the J call TRBJ2-7; no reliable D call. Per germline, CDR1 SGHTS and CDR2 YDEGEE. V was trimmed by 6 bases and J by 2 bases, leaving 6 bases between them. There are 11 residues in the CDR3.